These 21 T cell receptor beta chains share one sample of origin, sequenced in a study of blood T cell repertoires in COVID-19. Clones were sequenced by immunoSEQ multiplex PCR, and TCRdb holds only the in-frame ones, with some missing. The sample carries 150,000 to 200,000 clones, approximately 79% recorded once. The sequenced sample was peripheral blood. These TCRs come from a man aged 30 to 45 with active or convalescent COVID-19.

This clone was found a few times. Other DNA sequences in this specimen translate into the identical CDR3. The CDR3 DNA reads as TGTGCCAGCTCGCCTGGGCCGAACACTGAAGCTTTCTTT. Translating it yields CASSPGPNTEAFF. The chain combines TRBV18 with TRBJ1-1; D gene ambiguous. Germline CDR1 is KGHSH and CDR2 is LQKENI. The CDR3 covers 13 residues. The V and J ends lost 6 bases and 1 base respectively, with 9 bases between them.

This clone was observed a handful of times. The J gene is TRBJ1-2, the V gene TRBV24-1; D remains unclear. There are 13 residues in the CDR3. Trimming shortened V by 2 bases and J by 6 bases, and 9 bases separated the two germline ends. Germline lookup yields CDR1 KGHDR and CDR2 SFDVKD. CDR3 in amino acids: CATSDSVADGYTF. DNA of the CDR3: TGTGCCACCAGTGATTCGGTGGCGGATGGCTACACCTTC.

In DNA form, the CDR3 reads TGTGCCAGCAGCTTAGTCGGGGGGGGAAACTATGGCTACACCTTC. It translates to CASSLVGGGNYGYTF. The V gene is TRBV7-6, the J gene TRBJ1-2; D might be TRBD1 (5 bases). Looked up from germline, CDR1 is SGHVS and CDR2 is FNYEAQ. The CDR3 has 15 residues. Trimming removed 1 base at V and 2 bases at J, with 11 bases between.

The chain is built from TRBV27 and TRBJ1-1; D might be TRBD1 (5 bases). There are 16 residues in the CDR3. CDR1 and CDR2 (germline): MNHEY, SMNVEV (reference sequence). V was clipped by 6 bases and J by 1 base, with 18 bases between them. CDR3 amino acids: CASSPRVGQTNTEAFF. Written as DNA, the CDR3 is TGTGCCAGCAGCCCCCGGGTGGGGCAGACGAACACTGAAGCTTTCTTT.

This clone was recorded a few times. The chain employs TRBV24-1 and TRBJ2-1; perhaps TRBD1 as D (5 bases). The ends were cut back, 1 base at V and 4 bases at J, with 16 bases in the middle. CDR1 is KGHDR and CDR2 is SFDVKD in the germline V gene. The length of the CDR3 is 17 residues. The CDR3 sequence: CATSDFGARDTYNEQFF. CDR3 in DNA: TGTGCCACCAGTGATTTTGGGGCCAGGGATACTTACAATGAGCAGTTCTTC.

The chain uses TRBV27 and TRBJ2-7; possibly TRBD1 for D (5 bases). Trimming left V 0 bases short and J 2 bases short, with 11 bases between. The CDR3 consists of 15 residues. Germline V gene sequence: CDR1 MNHEY, CDR2 SMNVEV (reference sequence). CDR3 DNA: TGTGCCAGCAGTTTATCAAGGACATCACCCTACGAGCAGTACTTC. Translating gives CASSLSRTSPYEQYF.

This chain connects TRBV6-5 to TRBJ1-2, with D perhaps matching TRBD1 (5 bases). Germline-derived CDR1 and CDR2 are MNHEY and SVGAGI. The length of the CDR3 is 15 residues. The V and J ends lost 2 bases and 5 bases respectively, with 15 bases between them. This CDR3 is CASSYAPTVQYGYTF. CDR3 nucleotides: TGTGCCAGCAGTTACGCCCCGACAGTTCAATATGGCTACACCTTC.

This sequence joins TRBV3-1 (or the pseudogene TRBV3-2) and TRBJ1-2; 8 bases agree with TRBD1. The CDR3 is 16 residues long. Germline CDR1 and CDR2: LGHDT and YNNKEL (reference sequence). The J segment lost 2 bases and the V segment lost 1 base, leaving 6 bases of the junction unmatched. CDR3 loop: CASSQGSGGFNYGYTF. Written as DNA, the CDR3 is TGTGCCAGCAGCCAAGGGTCAGGGGGCTTCAACTATGGCTACACCTTC.

V and J are TRBV4-1 and TRBJ1-2; TRBD1 is a possible D gene (6 bases). This CDR3 has 15 residues. Germline-derived CDR1 and CDR2 are MGHRA and YSYEKL. Trimming removed 1 base at V and 3 bases at J, with 12 bases between. DNA of the CDR3: TGCGCCAGCAGCCAAGTCCCAGGGGCCGACTATGGCTACACCTTC. As protein: CASSQVPGADYGYTF.

The chain couples TRBV18 to TRBJ2-5; TRBD1 aligns across 9 bases. The CDR3 has 15 amino acids. CDR1 and CDR2 from the germline V gene are KGHSH and LQKENI. V shed 3 bases and J 2 bases; nucleotides not matched to a gene: 4. Here the CDR3 reads CASSPMGQGQETQYF. The CDR3 nucleotides read TGTGCCAGCTCACCCATGGGACAGGGACAAGAGACCCAGTACTTC.

The chain has TRBV29-1 and TRBJ1-1; D not resolved. Trimming removed 1 base at V and 6 bases at J, with 12 bases between. CDR3 length: 13 residues. Germline V gene data show CDR1 as SQVTM and CDR2 as ANQGSEA. The CDR3 DNA reads TGCAGCGTTGAAGGGCGGCGGCGGGCTGAAGCTTTCTTT. This translates into CSVEGRRRAEAFF.

The chain uses TRBV5-6 and TRBJ2-7, with D tentatively TRBD2 (6 bases). CDR3 size: 14 residues. Germline CDR1 SGHDT, CDR2 YYEEEE. V was trimmed by 0 bases and J by 2 bases, leaving 9 bases between them. CDR3 in amino acids: CASSLVTGAYEQYV. CDR3 bases: TGTGCCAGCAGCTTGGTTACGGGGGCCTACGAGCAGTACGTC.

This clone was seen a single time. The rearrangement links TRBV9 to TRBJ1-1; 7 bases agree with TRBD1. J was trimmed by 7 bases and V by 2 bases; bases with no gene match: 8. Germline V gives CDR1 SGDLS, CDR2 YYNGEE. The CDR3 length is 14 residues. The CDR3 DNA is TGTGCCAGCAGCGTTGGACAGGATGAGGGTGAAGCTTTCTTT. Residues: CASSVGQDEGEAFF.

The CDR3 DNA is TGCGCCAGCAGCCGAGTGCAAATAGGGGTGGGTACCAACGTCCTGACTTTC. This gives the protein CASSRVQIGVGTNVLTF. This chain uses TRBV4-3 with TRBJ2-6; the D gene is possibly TRBD1 (5 bases). The CDR3 extends over 17 amino acids. V lost 4 bases and J lost 8, with 21 bases in between. Germline CDR1 and CDR2: LGHNA and YSLEER.

The chain has TRBV6-5 and TRBJ2-1; D might be TRBD1 (5 bases). The CDR3 spans 14 residues. Deletions cut 6 bases from V and 6 bases from J, with 15 bases between. The V gene's germline CDR1 is MNHEY and CDR2 SVGAGI. DNA for the CDR3: TGTGCCAGCAGACTGGACATCCTCGGCAATGAGCAGTTCTTC. Translating gives CASRLDILGNEQFF.

The gene calls are TRBV7-9 and TRBJ2-3; TRBD2 agrees at 9 bases. The CDR3 loop spans 16 amino acids. Trimming cost V 4 bases and J 0 bases; bases outside gene matches: 5. Germline CDR1 SEHNR, CDR2 FQNEAQ (reference sequence). CDR3 DNA sequence: TGTGCCAGCAGCTCCTGGACTAGCGTTAGCACAGATACGCAGTATTTT. Translation gives CASSSWTSVSTDTQYF.

The DNA for the CDR3 is TGTGCCAGCGGAGAGGACAGGGGAGGCAATCAGCCCCAGCATTTT. Amino acid sequence: CASGEDRGGNQPQHF. The rearrangement uses TRBV21-1 and TRBJ1-5; TRBD1, the table's D call, was not compared with the DNA. TRBV21-1 is marked as a pseudogene. This CDR3 has 15 residues.

J is TRBJ1-3 and V is TRBV11-3; weak D call: TRBD1 (5 bases). The V gene's germline CDR1 is SGHNT and CDR2 YENEEA. The CDR3 loop spans 16 amino acids. V lost 7 bases and J lost 0, with 16 bases in between. The CDR3 reads CASTHGAESSGNTIYF. CDR3 sequence (DNA): TGTGCCAGCACCCATGGGGCCGAAAGCTCTGGAAACACCATATATTTT.

The rearrangement uses TRBV19 and TRBJ2-1, with D perhaps TRBD1 (6 bases). The CDR3 has 13 amino acids. Trimming took 6 bases from V and 5 from J, leaving 11 bases between them. CDR1 is LNHDA and CDR2 is SQIVND in the germline V gene (reference sequence). CDR3 protein: CASRRDMNNEQFF. CDR3 coding DNA: TGTGCCAGTAGGAGGGACATGAACAATGAGCAGTTCTTC.

This rearrangement joins TRBV2 to TRBJ2-2; D is possibly TRBD1 (6 bases). This CDR3 region has 14 residues. Germline CDR1 and CDR2: SNHLY and FYNNEI. Trimming cost V 5 bases and J 7 bases, with 14 bases left between them. CDR3 in amino acids: CASSPQGPLGELFF. The CDR3 nucleotides read TGTGCCAGCAGTCCACAGGGACCTCTCGGGGAGCTGTTTTTT. The variable domain in full, with the rest retrieved from reference TRBV2 and TRBJ2-2, is EPEVTQTPSHQVTQMGQEVILRCVPISNHLYFYWYRQILGQKVEFLVSFYNNEISEKSEIFDDQFSVERPDGSNFTLKIRSTKLEDSAMYFCASSPQGPLGELFFGEGSRLTVL.

The V gene is TRBV7-8, the J gene TRBJ2-5; perhaps TRBD1 as D (5 bases). V lost 2 bases, J lost 2 bases, and 9 bases lay in between. The CDR3 contains 14 residues. From germline, CDR1 is SGHVS and CDR2 FQNEAQ. CDR3 protein: CASSLRTLQETQYF. DNA for the CDR3: TGTGCCAGCAGCTTACGGACACTGCAAGAGACCCAGTACTTC.